Following are 7 T cell receptor beta chains from one sample sequenced in a study of blood T cell repertoires in COVID-19. Generated by immunoSEQ multiplex PCR, the TCRdb table keeps only in-frame clones and is missing some. The sample lists about 150,000 clones; approximately 86% were seen once. The sample taken for sequencing was peripheral blood. The receptors here all came from a man aged 55-75 years with COVID-19, enrolled during active disease.

V gene TRBV2 combines with J gene TRBJ1-1; D ambiguous. CDR1 and CDR2 from the germline V gene are SNHLY and FYNNEI. This CDR3 is 12 amino acids long. V lost 5 bases to trimming and J lost 5 bases, with 9 bases between them. The CDR3 region has the DNA TGTGCCAGCAGTAGAGGGAGGACTGAAGCTTTCTTT. It specifies CASSRGRTEAFF.

The rearrangement joins TRBV25-1 to TRBJ1-2, with unresolved D. With 3 bases removed from V and 3 bases from J, the gap between germline ends came to 11 bases. This CDR3 has 14 amino acids. Per the germline V gene, CDR1 is MGHDK and CDR2 is SYGVNS. CDR3 in amino acids: CASSDSGVYYGYTF. DNA of the CDR3: TGTGCCAGCAGTGATAGTGGTGTTTACTATGGCTACACCTTC.

The genes are TRBV3-1 (or the pseudogene TRBV3-2) and TRBJ1-2; 8 bases map to TRBD1. From germline, CDR1 is LGHDT and CDR2 YNNKEL (reference sequence). With 2 bases clipped from V and 1 base from J, the junction kept 6 bases outside the gene matches. The CDR3 sequence is 16 residues long. CDR3 DNA sequence: TGTGCCAGCAGCCAAACATGGACAGGGAATAACTATGGCTACACCTTC. It specifies CASSQTWTGNNYGYTF.

CDR3 in amino acids: CATSVLGQGVDEQFF. The CDR3 DNA follows: TGTGCCACCAGTGTCTTGGGACAGGGGGTCGATGAGCAGTTCTTC. V usage is TRBV24-1 and J usage is TRBJ2-1; TRBD1 aligns across 11 bases. Germline V gene data show CDR1 as KGHDR and CDR2 as SFDVKD. The CDR3 contains 15 residues. The J segment lost 8 bases and the V segment lost 5 bases, leaving 7 bases of the junction unmatched.

J is TRBJ2-2 and V is TRBV5-4; 10 bases agree with TRBD2. The CDR3 consists of 17 residues. Germline values: CDR1 SGHNT, CDR2 YYREEE (reference sequence). The junction had 11 bases not matched to a gene; V was cut back by 7 bases and J by 2 bases. This chain's CDR3 is CASHPLGLAVNTGELFF. The CDR3 DNA sequence: TGTGCCAGCCACCCTTTAGGACTAGCGGTAAACACCGGGGAGCTGTTTTTT.

This clone was seen once. V usage is TRBV7-2 and J usage is TRBJ2-7; TRBD1 matches at 8 bases. This CDR3 is 15 amino acids long. V lost 5 bases and J lost 3; bases outside the gene matches: 9. The germline V gene encodes CDR1 SGHTA and CDR2 FQGNSA. The CDR3 loop reads CASSGTGPGGYEQYF. CDR3 bases: TGTGCCAGCAGCGGGACAGGCCCAGGCGGCTACGAGCAGTACTTC. The full variable domain, rest sourced from reference TRBV7-2 and TRBJ2-7, is GAGVSQSPSNKVTEKGKDVELRCDPISGHTALYWYRQSLGQGLEFLIYFQGNSAPDKSGLPSDRFSAERTGGSVSTLTIQRTQQEDSAVYLCASSGTGPGGYEQYFGPGTRLTVT.

This rearrangement joins TRBV9 to TRBJ1-1; 8 bases fit TRBD1. This CDR3 spans 17 amino acids. Germline lookup yields CDR1 SGDLS and CDR2 YYNGEE. The J segment lost 0 bases and the V segment lost 4 bases, leaving 11 bases of the junction unmatched. The CDR3 sequence is CASSFWPDRALNTEAFF. Here the CDR3 DNA reads TGTGCCAGCAGCTTTTGGCCGGACAGGGCTTTGAACACTGAAGCTTTCTTT. Full variable domain (rest looked up from reference TRBV9 and TRBJ1-1): DSGVTQTPKHLITATGQRVTLRCSPRSGDLSVYWYQQSLDQGLQFLIQYYNGEERAKGNILERFSAQQFPDLHSELNLSSLELGDSALYFCASSFWPDRALNTEAFFGQGTRLTVV.